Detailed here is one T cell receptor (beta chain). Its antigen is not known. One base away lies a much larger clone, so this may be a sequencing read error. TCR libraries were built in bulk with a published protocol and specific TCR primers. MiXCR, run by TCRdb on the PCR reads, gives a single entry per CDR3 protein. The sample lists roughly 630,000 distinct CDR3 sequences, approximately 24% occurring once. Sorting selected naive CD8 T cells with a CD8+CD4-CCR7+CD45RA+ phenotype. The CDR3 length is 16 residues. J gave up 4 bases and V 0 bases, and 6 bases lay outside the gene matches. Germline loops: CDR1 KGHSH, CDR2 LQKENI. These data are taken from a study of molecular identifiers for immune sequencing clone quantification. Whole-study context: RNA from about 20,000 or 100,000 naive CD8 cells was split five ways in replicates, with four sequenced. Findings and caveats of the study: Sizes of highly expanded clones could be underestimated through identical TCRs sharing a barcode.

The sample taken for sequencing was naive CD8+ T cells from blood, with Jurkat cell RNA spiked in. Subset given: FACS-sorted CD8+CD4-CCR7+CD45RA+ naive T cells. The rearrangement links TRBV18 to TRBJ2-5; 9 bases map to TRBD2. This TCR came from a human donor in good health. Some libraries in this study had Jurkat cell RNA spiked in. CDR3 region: CASSPPQREAPETQYF. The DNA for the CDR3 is TGTGCCAGCTCACCACCGCAGCGGGAGGCTCCAGAGACCCAGTACTTC.